These 24 T cell receptor beta chains were sequenced from one sample in a study of CD8 T cells in ankylosing spondylitis. TCRdb recomputed calls from the 5' RACE reads with MiXCR, one row per CDR3 protein. The sample gives hundreds of thousands of distinct CDR3 sequences, under 8.5% of which show up once; around 4.9% is in the top ten. The sample comprised blood, either unsorted or a sorted T cell fraction (not recorded which). These receptors were obtained from a female donor with ankylosing spondylitis or in good health (not recorded which).

This clonotype was observed at least ten times. This chain links TRBV2 with TRBJ2-7; D gene ambiguous. CDR1 is SNHLY and CDR2 is FYNNEI in the germline V gene. The CDR3 is 15 residues long. V lost 3 bases, J lost 0 bases, and 12 bases lay in between. The CDR3 DNA reads TGTGCCAGCAGTGATAAAAACTATCTCTCCTACGAGCAGTACTTC. As protein: CASSDKNYLSYEQYF.

This clonotype was picked up many times. J is TRBJ2-3 and V is TRBV7-6; D is unclear. Trimming removed 5 bases from V and 5 bases from J, with 14 bases in between. Germline CDR1 and CDR2: SGHVS and FNYEAQ. There are 14 residues in the CDR3. In nucleotides, the CDR3 is TGTGCCAGCAGCCTCCTCTGGGCAGGAGATACGCAGTATTTT. It encodes CASSLLWAGDTQYF.

The sample holds many counts of this clonotype. The chain joins TRBV28 to TRBJ2-7; 7 nucleotides agree with TRBD1. The CDR3 totals 13 residues. Looked up from germline, CDR1 is MDHEN and CDR2 is SYDVKM. Trimming cost V 11 bases and J 3 bases; bases outside gene matches: 10. The DNA of the CDR3 is TGTGCCTCCGCTTCCGGGACAGACTACGAGCAGTACTTC. Translating it yields CASASGTDYEQYF.

This clonotype showed up many times. The chain joins TRBV5-5 to TRBJ2-3; 9 bases are shared with TRBD1. CDR3 size: 15 residues. The junction had 4 bases not matched to a gene; V was cut back by 3 bases and J by 2 bases. Germline CDR1 SGHKS, CDR2 YYEKEE (reference sequence). CDR3 loop: CASSYRTGATDTQYF. The CDR3 DNA follows: TGTGCCAGCAGCTATCGGACAGGGGCCACAGATACGCAGTATTTT.

This clonotype was observed at least ten times. The V and J genes are TRBV20-1 and TRBJ2-3; D possibly uses TRBD1 or TRBD2 (6 bases each). V was clipped by 6 bases and J by 4 bases, with 14 bases between them. This CDR3 spans 13 amino acids. Germline V CDR1 and CDR2: DFQATT, SNEGSKA (reference sequence). The CDR3 nucleotides are TGCAGTGCAATGGGGGGCGCGGCAGATACGCAGTATTTT. Residues: CSAMGGAADTQYF.

This clonotype was picked up many times. The chain combines TRBV6-2 or TRBV6-3 with TRBJ2-1, with D uncertain. The CDR3 extends over 12 amino acids. The germline CDR1 and CDR2 sequences are MNHEY and SVGEGT. Trimming pared 5 bases from V and 7 bases from J, leaving 9 bases between. CDR3 loop: CASSPHSNEQFF. The CDR3 coding sequence is TGTGCCAGCAGTCCCCATTCGAATGAGCAGTTCTTC.

This clonotype has ten or more counts. The chain combines TRBV6-2 or TRBV6-3 with TRBJ2-1; D gene uncertain. Germline V lookup: CDR1 MNHEY, CDR2 SVGEGT. The length of the CDR3 is 15 residues. Trimming shortened V by 4 bases and J by 1 base, and 11 bases separated the two germline ends. CDR3 sequence reads: CASSLGRRSYNEQFF. The CDR3, as DNA: TGTGCCAGCAGTTTGGGCAGGCGATCCTACAATGAGCAGTTCTTC.

Note on this clonotype: The junction departs from germline at one end; a sequencing error may be responsible. This chain uses TRBV20-1 with TRBJ2-1; 12 bases match TRBD2. Per the germline V gene, CDR1 is DFQATT and CDR2 is SNEGSKA (reference sequence). This CDR3 has 16 amino acids. The CDR3 bases are TGCAGTACTAGAGATCGAGGGACTAGCGGGCACAATGAGCAGTTCTTC. It encodes CSTRDRGTSGHNEQFF.

The rearrangement links TRBV11-2 to TRBJ1-4; D remains ambiguous. This CDR3 is 16 amino acids long. Germline values: CDR1 SGHAT, CDR2 FQNNGV. The V end lost 5 bases, the J end lost 11 bases, and 24 bases lay between the germline ends. The DNA for the CDR3 is TGTGCCAGCAGCCCCCGGAGCGATAAAGTAACAACCAAACTGTTTTTT. Protein product: CASSPRSDKVTTKLFF.

This clonotype was counted at least ten times. The chain employs TRBV27 and TRBJ2-3; TRBD2 matches at 10 bases. V lost 5 bases to trimming and J lost 2 bases; unmatched junction nucleotides: 19. The CDR3 loop spans 20 amino acids. Germline CDR1 and CDR2: MNHEY and SMNVEV (reference sequence). CDR3 nucleotides: TGTGCCAGCAGTGGGAGGAAAAGCGGGAGGGCTCGTTTCGCCACAGATACGCAGTATTTT. Translation gives CASSGRKSGRARFATDTQYF.

This clonotype was seen repeatedly, ten times or more. The rearrangement uses TRBV4-3 and TRBJ1-2; 7 nucleotides line up with TRBD1. Trimming cost V 2 bases and J 4 bases; bases outside gene matches: 7. Germline V gives CDR1 LGHNA, CDR2 YSLEER. This CDR3 has 15 residues. The CDR3 coding sequence is TGCGCCAGCAGCCAAACCGGGGACAGAATCTATGGCTACACCTTC. This translates into CASSQTGDRIYGYTF.

This clonotype was seen a handful of times. The genes are TRBV7-2 and TRBJ2-1; D might be TRBD2 (6 bases). CDR3 length equals 15 residues. Deletions cut 1 base from V and 9 bases from J, with 16 bases between. In germline, CDR1 is SGHTA, CDR2 FQGNSA. CDR3 amino acids: CASSLGGRPLAEQFF. The CDR3 bases are TGTGCCAGCAGCTTAGGGGGGAGGCCCCTGGCTGAGCAGTTCTTC.

As regards this clonotype: The junction does not match germline at one end; this may be a read error. V is TRBV5-5 and J is TRBJ1-5; 7 nucleotides align to TRBD1. Germline lookup yields CDR1 SGHKS and CDR2 YYEKEE (reference sequence). The CDR3 runs 15 residues. In nucleotides, the CDR3 is TGTACCAGCAGCTTGGGGACAGAGGTAAATCAGCCCCAGCATTTT. This codes for CTSSLGTEVNQPQHF. The complete variable domain, with remaining parts taken from reference TRBV5-5 and TRBJ1-5, reads DAGVTQSPTHLIKTRGQQVTLRCSPISGHKSVSWYQQVLGQGPQFIFQYYEKEERGRGNFPDRFSARQFPNYSSELNVNALLLGDSALYLCTSSLGTEVNQPQHFGDGTRLSIL.

This clonotype was counted many times. The chain carries TRBV7-2 and TRBJ2-2; 11 bases map to TRBD2. The CDR3 runs to 16 residues. Losses at the gene ends were 6 bases for V and 0 bases for J; bases not matched to a gene: 3. Germline V gene sequence: CDR1 SGHTA, CDR2 FQGNSA. In DNA form, the CDR3 reads TGTGCCAGCAGACCGACTAGCGGGACGAACACCGGGGAGCTGTTTTTT. Translating gives CASRPTSGTNTGELFF.

This clonotype was seen many times. V and J are TRBV12-3 or TRBV12-4 and TRBJ2-5; D ambiguous. V lost 2 bases to trimming and J lost 7 bases, with 14 bases between them. The CDR3 contains 14 residues. The CDR3 region has the DNA TGTGCCAGCAGTTTAAGACCCAATAGGGCGACCCAGTACTTC. Translated, it gives CASSLRPNRATQYF.

In its sample, this clonotype was seen many times. This chain connects TRBV6-1 to TRBJ2-5; D is possibly TRBD2 (6 bases). This CDR3 comprises 12 residues. V was clipped by 10 bases and J by 4 bases, with 13 bases between them. Germline CDR1 MNHNS, CDR2 SASEGT. CDR3: CATQRAGETQYF. The CDR3 DNA reads as TGTGCCACCCAGCGAGCGGGAGAGACCCAGTACTTC.

This clonotype was detected ten times or more. The chain uses TRBV7-9 and TRBJ1-1; possibly TRBD1 for D (5 bases). This CDR3 region has 15 residues. V gave up 5 bases and J gave up 1 base, with 14 bases separating them. The germline CDR1 and CDR2 sequences are SEHNR and FQNEAQ (reference sequence). CDR3 sequence reads: CASSGGEKENTEAFF. In nucleotides, the CDR3 is TGTGCCAGCAGCGGGGGGGAGAAGGAGAACACTGAAGCTTTCTTT.

In its sample, this clonotype was seen many times. The gene calls are TRBV9 and TRBJ2-2; maybe TRBD1 (6 bases). Trimming shortened V by 3 bases and J by 3 bases, and 15 bases separated the two germline ends. CDR3 length equals 16 residues. Germline CDR1 reads SGDLS; CDR2 reads YYNGEE. CDR3 region: CASSATGSSYTGELFF. The CDR3 coding sequence is TGTGCCAGCAGCGCCACAGGGTCCAGCTACACCGGGGAGCTGTTTTTT. The full variable domain, completed using reference TRBV9 and TRBJ2-2, is DSGVTQTPKHLITATGQRVTLRCSPRSGDLSVYWYQQSLDQGLQFLIQYYNGEERAKGNILERFSAQQFPDLHSELNLSSLELGDSALYFCASSATGSSYTGELFFGEGSRLTVL.

This clonotype has only a few counts. The J gene is TRBJ2-2, the V gene TRBV7-9, with 13 bases that match TRBD2. There are 16 residues in the CDR3. The germline V gene encodes CDR1 SEHNR and CDR2 FQNEAQ (reference sequence). The trim removed 6 bases at V and 8 bases at J, leaving 9 bases unmatched. For the CDR3, the DNA is TGTGCCAGCAGTCTCGGACTAGCGGGAGCTTCGGGGGAGCTGTTTTTT. This sequence encodes CASSLGLAGASGELFF.

The table lists this clonotype with a few counts. The V gene is TRBV9, the J gene TRBJ2-7; maybe TRBD2 (6 bases). Germline CDR1 and CDR2: SGDLS and YYNGEE. V lost 3 bases to trimming and J lost 0 bases, with 10 bases between them. The length of the CDR3 is 14 residues. CDR3 in DNA: TGTGCCAGCAGCGAGTCGGGAGACTCCTACGAGCAGTACTTC. It translates to CASSESGDSYEQYF.

This clonotype was observed many times. This CDR3 is CASSPPGAGEQFF. CDR3 sequence (DNA): TGTGCCAGCTCCCCTCCCGGGGCAGGTGAGCAGTTCTTC. V is TRBV18 and J is TRBJ2-1, with D possibly called TRBD1 or TRBD2 (5 bases each). This CDR3 region has 13 residues. Looked up from germline, CDR1 is KGHSH and CDR2 is LQKENI. V lost 6 bases, J lost 9 bases, and 15 bases lay in between.

Regarding this clonotype: Just one base apart from a much larger clone, this may be a read error. This chain links TRBV20-1 with TRBJ1-4; D is unclear. CDR3 size: 16 residues. CDR1 DFQATT and CDR2 SNEGSKA come from the germline V gene (reference sequence). CDR3 DNA: TGCTGTGCTAGAGAGTCCGGACGGGTATCTAAGGAAAAACTGTTTTTT. It codes for CCARESGRVSKEKLFF.

Many counts were recorded for this clonotype. This chain joins TRBV7-9 and TRBJ2-7; the D gene is possibly TRBD2 (7 bases). This CDR3 spans 12 amino acids. Germline values: CDR1 SEHNR, CDR2 FQNEAQ (reference sequence). The CDR3 reads CANGGGGYEQYF. The CDR3 DNA reads TGTGCTAACGGCGGGGGCGGCTACGAGCAGTACTTC.

This chain joins TRBV3-1 and TRBJ2-1; no clear D. V was trimmed by 0 bases and J by 7 bases, leaving 13 bases between them. Germline V CDR1 and CDR2: LGHDT, YNNKEL (reference sequence). CDR3 length: 15 residues. CDR3 sequence: CASSQDGSRPNEQFF. The DNA for the CDR3 is TGTGCCAGCAGCCAAGATGGGTCGCGGCCTAATGAGCAGTTCTTC.